This entry describes one T cell receptor beta chain. This clonotype appeared a few times. The antigen it recognizes is unknown. It has no much larger one-base neighbor in the sample; base qualities were not kept. The time point label, as the study defines it: newly diagnosed GD, antithyroid drugs for less than 3 months. RNA was extracted from PBMCs in TRIzol for both TCR sequencing and RNA sequencing. The diagnosis of Graves' disease was made according to American Thyroid Association guidelines. The patients came from an endocrinology department in Xi'an, China. From each patient, about 8.9 milliliters of peripheral blood was collected into an EDTA anticoagulant tube. PBMCs were isolated by Ficoll Paque Plus density gradient separation without further T cell sorting. An Agilent 2100 Bioanalyzer and agarose gel were used to check RNA quality, while a NanoDrop 2000 measured RNA concentration. The data are from a study of regulatory T cells in long-lasting Graves disease (dated by TCRdb to 2020 to 2022). About the full investigation: In the newly diagnosed Graves' disease group, patients had been taking antithyroid drugs for less than 3 months. Patients with persistent Graves' disease were compared with patients with newly diagnosed Graves' disease using TCR sequencing and RNA sequencing of peripheral blood. The study was conducted in China and was registered as a clinical trial. A total of around 33 samples were covered by TCR sequencing, comprising some 13 persistent and about 20 newly diagnosed Graves' disease patients. Paper-wide results and their limitations: Patients with persistent disease shared more public clonotypes (about 2,700) than newly diagnosed patients did (roughly 970). Lower TCR Shannon entropy and fewer highly expanded clones were observed in persistent Graves' disease patients than in newly diagnosed patients, which suggested clonal expansion. Sequencing and analysis were limited to the TCR beta chain. Peripheral blood alone was examined, since thyroid tissue, which constituted the primary lesion, could not be accessed. The authors noted that the small sample size was a limitation that may lower accuracy.

To prepare the library, multiplex PCR was applied. Sequencing was performed on an Illumina HiSeq 4000. TCR beta libraries were built with iRepertoire HTBI primers and Arm-PCR amplification of CDR3 regions. PCR products were gel purified before sequencing. The study's processing was this. Gene usage analysis of CDR3 amino acid clonotypes relied on the 62 TRBV and about 15 TRBJ segments identified across samples. COPE and FqMerger were used to merge the filtered high-quality paired reads into contigs. BLAST was used to align contigs to IMGT TRBV, TRBD and TRBJ reference genes, and CDR3 was defined according to IMGT. Clonotypes above 0.1% frequency were classified as highly expanded clones. Repertoire diversity was measured by Shannon entropy, and V-J evenness by the Gini coefficient. Public clonotypes were defined as clonotypes shared by more than one individual. TCRdb reworked the public reads: Q25 trimming with fastp, MiXCR clone assembly, productive beta chains retained. All rows with the same CDR3 protein become a single entry with the most common DNA and genes. The V and J calls were determined by TCRdb, not by the authors. The sample records 350,000 to 500,000 distinct CDR3 sequences, about 17% of which are singletons. About 25% of the sample goes to the ten largest clones.

These data are also associated with another study on T cells in Graves' hyperthyroidism and ophthalmopathy. As the second paper documents: Graves' hyperthyroidism was defined as stable when no progression to ophthalmopathy occurred over 18 months of follow-up. The hyperthyroidism patients were between 18 and 65 years old and newly diagnosed, with a disease duration of less than 2 months. Patients with uncontrolled infections, other autoimmune diseases, pregnancy or lactation were excluded. Clinical symptoms, serum thyroxine and TRAb, thyroid ultrasound, and orbital computed tomography formed the basis for the diagnoses. The first round of RT-PCR for the TCR CDR3 was performed with the HTBI primer set and the Qiagen OneStep RT-PCR kit. Most expanded thyroid clonotypes (frequency above 0.001) were also found in blood, which suggests that blood repertoires may mirror thyroid immune responses. In cross-validation, a model built on a 13 V-J signature told ophthalmopathy apart from stable hyperthyroidism with 87.88% sensitivity and 81% to 82% specificity, and in testing the same model reached 80%/75%. In validation, the model predicted progression to ophthalmopathy a median of roughly 6.5 months before onset, with roughly 70% sensitivity and roughly 72% specificity. To identify TCR V-J signatures that set the groups apart, the researchers used a discovery cohort of 90 to 100 patients, made up of around 42 with Graves' ophthalmopathy and some 58 with stable Graves' hyperthyroidism. Prospective prediction of ophthalmopathy was tested in an independent validation cohort of 18 to 20 hyperthyroidism patients and around 16 patients who later progressed to ophthalmopathy. The roughly 91 discovery patients were randomly divided into training and test sets at a 7:3 ratio. The study also compared thyroid tissue and blood T-cell repertoires from more than five Graves' hyperthyroidism patients. Once sampling was done, hyperthyroidism patients were given methimazole at a starting dose of 30 mg daily, whereas ophthalmopathy patients were given high-dose intravenous methylprednisolone. A second multiplex PCR round built the libraries, followed by size selection and purification. The libraries were sequenced on an Illumina HiSeq2000 using paired-end 100 bp reads. SOAPnuke was used to process the raw data, removing reads that contained adapters or uncalled bases, had a mean Phred below 15, or lacked an exact match to the constant primer or identifier. COPE v1.2.5 was used to merge the high-quality paired reads, and each unique nucleotide sequence was defined as a clonotype. MiTCR v1.1 was used to align clonotypes to the IMGT TRBV, TRBD and TRBJ reference segments. Only V-J combinations with frequency above 0.0001, covering 99% to 99.2% of repertoires, were analysed. The TCS score was defined as the ratio of F50 (clonal expansion) to E x V (chaos), calculated using BLOSUM62-based TCRdist between CDR3 peptides within each V-J. Welch's t-statistics and random forest reduced roughly 500 V-J features to 13, which were used in a naive Bayes classifier (R e1071). Sample size was not statistically predetermined, and blinding of investigators to group allocation was not performed. According to the paper, TCR Vbeta CDR3 sequencing was carried out on about 140 peripheral blood samples, which came from approximately 41 ophthalmopathy, roughly 75 hyperthyroidism and approximately 17 progressor patients.

Sequencing was performed on peripheral blood mononuclear cells (PBMCs), taken at new diagnosis, from a patient treated with antithyroid drugs. This sequence was found in a woman under 30 with Graves disease. Donor details come from another sample of the same person, matched by shared clones.

CDR3 sequence: CASSVGQANTGELFF. The nucleotide sequence is given as TGTGCCAGTAGTGTCGGACAGGCGAACACCGGGGAGCTGTTTTTT. The chain uses TRBV19 and TRBJ2-2; 7 bases in the junction line up with TRBD1. Reading the germline V gene (reference sequence) gives CDR1 LNHDA and CDR2 SQIVND. The CDR3 holds 15 amino acids from the cysteine to the phenylalanine. The sequence is cut down to CDR3 DNA, 45 bases in frame from base 1. The V end gives up 5 bases and the J end 0 bases, leaving 3 bases in the junction not matched to a gene.